A selection of T cell receptor beta chains follows, all from one sample in a study of blood T cell repertoires in COVID-19. Profiling relied on immunoSEQ multiplex PCR, and the TCRdb table lists in-frame clones only, not all of them. The table has over 85,000 clones, around 86% seen once; the top ten hold approximately 4.4%. The sequenced sample consisted of peripheral blood. The receptors shown here come from a woman older than 75 with acute or convalescent COVID-19. Both conserved end residues are part of each CDR3. D genes are given only for firm matches. Size tells how often a clone was seen (once, few, many) or the class of an expanded clone, and some rows leave it out.

v_gene	len	abundance	j_gene	d_gene	CDR3aa	CDR3nt
TRBV18	19	NA	TRBJ2-1	NA	CASSPDELYGPNRDNEQFF	TGTGCCAGCTCACCAGACGAATTATACGGTCCGAACAGGGACAATGAGCAGTTCTTC
TRBV4-2	15	NA	TRBJ1-1	TRBD1	CASSQVGQGNTEAFF	TGTGCCAGCAGCCAGGTCGGACAGGGTAACACTGAAGCTTTCTTT
TRBV5-4	16	NA	TRBJ2-7	TRBD1	CASSLGQGVSVYEQYF	TGTGCCAGCAGCTTGGGTCAGGGGGTTAGTGTCTACGAGCAGTACTTC
TRBV2	15	NA	TRBJ2-1	TRBD2	CASRDVAGGPNEQFF	TGTGCCAGCAGAGATGTAGCGGGAGGGCCCAATGAGCAGTTCTTC
TRBV7-2	15	NA	TRBJ1-2	NA	CASSLGGETSYGYTF	TGTGCCAGCAGCTTGGGGGGGGAAACCTCATATGGCTACACCTTC
TRBV6-5	15	NA	TRBJ1-2	NA	CASSYGGGEGYGYTF	TGTGCCAGCAGTTATGGGGGCGGGGAGGGCTATGGCTACACCTTC
TRBV7-9	13	NA	TRBJ1-5	NA	CASSSTEGVVQHF	TGTGCCAGCAGCTCCACCGAGGGGGTCGTCCAGCATTTT
TRBV5-1	14	NA	TRBJ1-4	NA	CASSPRGENEKLFF	TGCGCCAGCAGTCCCCGGGGAGAGAATGAAAAACTGTTTTTT
TRBV30	18	NA	TRBJ1-1	TRBD1	CAWSLYRGLVGENTEAFF	TGTGCCTGGAGTTTATACAGGGGGCTAGTCGGGGAGAACACTGAAGCTTTCTTT
TRBV19	17	NA	TRBJ2-7	TRBD1	CASSPGTGIQGHYEQYF	TGTGCCAGTAGTCCCGGGACAGGGATACAGGGGCATTACGAGCAGTACTTC
TRBV5-1	17	NA	TRBJ1-1	TRBD1	CASSLETPGQGNTEAFF	TGCGCCAGCAGCTTAGAAACACCAGGACAGGGAAACACTGAAGCTTTCTTT
TRBV5-1	16	NA	TRBJ2-1	NA	CASSLEEGGSYNEQFF	TGCGCCAGCAGCTTGGAGGAGGGAGGATCCTACAATGAGCAGTTCTTC
TRBV23-1	15	NA	TRBJ1-6	NA	CASSQSGLVLNSLHF	TGCGCCAGCAGTCAATCGGGCCTTGTATTAAATAGCCTCCACTTT
TRBV6-5	14	once	TRBJ2-7	TRBD2	CASAVGSGVGEQYF	TGTGCCAGCGCCGTCGGGAGCGGGGTCGGCGAGCAGTACTTC
TRBV19	12	NA	TRBJ2-2	NA	CASSSGGGELFF	TGTGCCAGTAGCTCGGGTGGCGGGGAGCTGTTTTTT
TRBV25-1	15	few	TRBJ1-4	NA	CASSEAGDSNEKLFF	TGTGCCAGCAGCGAAGCCGGGGACTCTAATGAAAAACTGTTTTTT
TRBV30	14	once	TRBJ2-5	NA	CAWTSVLTQETQYF	TGTGCCTGGACGAGCGTGTTAACCCAAGAGACCCAGTACTTC
TRBV5-4	15	NA	TRBJ1-5	TRBD1	CASSLGGDRNQPQHF	TGTGCCAGCAGCTTGGGGGGGGACAGAAATCAGCCCCAGCATTTT
TRBV9	13	NA	TRBJ1-1	NA	CASSVEGGTEAFF	TGTGCCAGCAGCGTAGAAGGGGGCACTGAAGCTTTCTTT
TRBV19	17	NA	TRBJ1-2	TRBD1	CASSIDQTGTAPYGYTF	TGTGCCAGTAGTATAGACCAAACCGGGACAGCCCCCTATGGCTACACCTTC
TRBV6-6	17	NA	TRBJ1-3	NA	CASSLRAIRPSGNTIYF	TGTGCCAGCAGTCTCAGGGCGATCCGACCGTCTGGAAACACCATATATTTT
TRBV6-1	17	NA	TRBJ1-3	NA	CASSDRGRFSSGNTIYF	TGTGCCAGCAGTGATAGGGGCAGGTTCAGCTCTGGAAACACCATATATTTT
TRBV3-1/TRBV3-2	15	NA	TRBJ1-1	NA	CASSQGMTGYTEAFF	TGTGCCAGCAGCCAGGGTATGACAGGTTACACTGAAGCTTTCTTT